This TCR beta chain came from a study of OX40 agonist ivuxolimab in advanced cancers. Overall study context: One hepatocellular carcinoma and a couple of cutaneous melanoma patients partially responded.

The ends were cut back, 3 bases at V and 0 bases at J, with 15 bases in the middle. From germline, CDR1 is MDHEN and CDR2 SYDVKM. The CDR3 is 16 amino acids. Here immunoSEQ multiplex PCR was the method, and the copy in TCRdb shows in-frame clones only, minus some. The sample contains about 13,000 clones, around 82% of which appear only once. Whole-study findings and limits: Those patients achieving a partial response at 0.1-3.0 mg/kg showed among the lowest clonal expansion.

Turning to this clone: Antigen specificity is unknown.

People who had autoimmune disease history or systemic immunosuppression were excluded. Sequencing used CD4+ or CD8+ T cells sorted from blood, obtained in a trial of the OX40 agonist ivuxolimab. V is TRBV28 and J is TRBJ2-7, with D uncertain. This clonotype was sampled from an adult with an advanced solid tumor such as melanoma, head and neck, liver or kidney cancer. The DNA of the CDR3 is TGTGCCAGCAGTTTTTCTTCACGGGCCTACTCCTACGAGCAGTACTTC. This translates into CASSFSSRAYSYEQYF.